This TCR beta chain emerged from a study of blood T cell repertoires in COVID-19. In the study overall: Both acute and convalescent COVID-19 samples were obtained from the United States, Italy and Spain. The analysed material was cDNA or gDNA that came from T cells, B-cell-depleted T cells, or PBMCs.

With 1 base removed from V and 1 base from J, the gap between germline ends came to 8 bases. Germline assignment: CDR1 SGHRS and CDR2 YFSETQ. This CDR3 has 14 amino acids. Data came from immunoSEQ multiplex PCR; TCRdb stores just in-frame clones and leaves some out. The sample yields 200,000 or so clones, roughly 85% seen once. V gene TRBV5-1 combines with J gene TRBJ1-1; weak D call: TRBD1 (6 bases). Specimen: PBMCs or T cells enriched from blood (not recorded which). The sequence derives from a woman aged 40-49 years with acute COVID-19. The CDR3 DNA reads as TGCGCCAGCAGCTTGACAGGGAGGAACACTGAAGCTTTCTTT. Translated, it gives CASSLTGRNTEAFF.